What follows are 15 T cell receptor beta chains derived from one specimen sequenced in a study of CD8+CD57+ T cells in acquired aplastic anemia. TCR beta VDJ and CDR3 profiling used genomic DNA as template. From the reads, TCRdb called clonotypes with MiXCR, one entry per CDR3 protein. The sample has about 120,000 distinct CDR3 sequences; 50% to 60% are singletons. It was patients with CD8+CD57+ cell expansion by flow cytometry who were chosen for sequencing. Sequences were obtained from sorted CD4+, CD8+, or CD8+CD57+ T cells (not recorded which) from PBMCs. These receptor sequences come from a human donor with aplastic anemia.

The chain uses TRBV10-3 and TRBJ2-1; TRBD1 or TRBD2 may be the D gene (5 bases each). CDR3 length: 15 residues. V lost 6 bases to trimming and J lost 4 bases, with 16 bases between them. Germline V gene lookup returns CDR1 ENHRY and CDR2 SYGVKD. The CDR3 protein is CAIRGTAKSYNEQFF. The DNA of the CDR3 is TGTGCCATCAGGGGGACCGCGAAATCGTACAATGAGCAGTTCTTC.

A note on this clonotype: It may be a read error: a sequence one base away is much more abundant. The chain is built from TRBV28 and TRBJ2-1; TRBD1 agrees at 10 bases. Germline V gives CDR1 MDHEN, CDR2 SYDVKM. The CDR3 has 16 amino acids. The CDR3 here is CAGSPAPGQGRDEQFF. CDR3 DNA: TGTGCCGGCAGCCCAGCCCCGGGACAGGGGAGGGATGAGCAGTTCTTC. Full variable domain (outside the CDR3, taken from reference TRBV28 and TRBJ2-1): DVKVTQSSRYLVKRTGEKVFLECVQDMDHENMFWYRQDPGLGLRLIYFSYDVKMKEKGDIPEGYSVSREKKERFSLILESASTNQTSMYLCAGSPAPGQGRDEQFFGPGTRLTVL.

This clonotype was recorded at least ten times. The chain is built from TRBV24-1 and TRBJ2-2; D possibly matches TRBD1 or TRBD2 (5 bases each). CDR3 size: 15 residues. The ends were cut back, 3 bases at V and 8 bases at J, with 15 bases in the middle. CDR1 KGHDR and CDR2 SFDVKD come from the germline V gene. DNA of the CDR3: TGTGCCACCAGTGATCGACGGGACCCTGGGGGGGAGCTGTTTTTT. Protein sequence: CATSDRRDPGGELFF.

The V and J genes are TRBV7-6 and TRBJ2-5; D remains unclear. Trimming stripped 4 bases from V and 5 bases from J, with 23 bases between. The CDR3 has 17 amino acids. Germline CDR1 SGHVS, CDR2 FNYEAQ. CDR3: CASSSSRSAPLRETQYF. CDR3 sequence (DNA): TGTGCCAGCAGCTCCTCTCGGTCGGCCCCACTCCGGGAGACCCAGTACTTC.

This clonotype was observed many times. This chain uses TRBV6-5 with TRBJ1-1; TRBD1 is a possible D gene (6 bases). V lost 1 base, J lost 0 bases, and 9 bases lay in between. This CDR3 is built from 15 residues. Germline V lookup: CDR1 MNHEY, CDR2 SVGAGI. Written as DNA, the CDR3 is TGTGCCAGCAGTTACTTCCGGACAGTGAACACTGAAGCTTTCTTT. Its translation: CASSYFRTVNTEAFF.

This clonotype was observed many times. The chain links TRBV5-1 to TRBJ2-5; no firm D call. The V and J ends lost 0 bases and 1 base respectively, with 7 bases between them. CDR1 and CDR2 from the germline V gene are SGHRS and YFSETQ. The CDR3 loop spans 14 amino acids. This CDR3 is CASSLAWGQETQYF. CDR3 nucleotide sequence: TGCGCCAGCAGCTTGGCTTGGGGCCAAGAGACCCAGTACTTC.

This chain links TRBV7-9 with TRBJ1-6; tentative D call: TRBD1 (6 bases). Germline lookup yields CDR1 SEHNR and CDR2 FQNEAQ (reference sequence). Trimming pared 5 bases from V and 9 bases from J, leaving 14 bases between. The CDR3 length is 14 residues. This chain's CDR3 is CASSTYRDGSPLHF. CDR3 sequence (DNA): TGTGCCAGCAGCACCTACAGGGACGGTTCACCCCTCCACTTT.

This clonotype was seen many times. The chain is built from TRBV6-1 and TRBJ2-1; 10 bases line up with TRBD2. The germline V gene encodes CDR1 MNHNS and CDR2 SASEGT. J lost 6 bases, V lost 5 bases, and 7 bases had no gene match. The CDR3 sequence is 15 residues long. CDR3 bases: TGTGCCAGCAGTCAGCTAGCGGGAGAAGGCAATGAGCAGTTCTTC. Translated, it gives CASSQLAGEGNEQFF.

The chain links TRBV10-3 to TRBJ2-5; a possible D gene is TRBD2 (5 bases). The CDR3 is 17 residues long. CDR1 is ENHRY and CDR2 is SYGVKD in the germline V gene. V lost 10 bases and J 2 bases, leaving 26 bases between the germline ends. This CDR3 reads CATRGSSLLSTQETQYF. In DNA form, the CDR3 reads TGTGCCACCCGGGGAAGCAGCCTCCTCAGCACACAAGAGACCCAGTACTTC.

Details on this clonotype: An end of the junction does not agree with germline; a read error may underlie this. The chain links TRBV5-1 to TRBJ2-7, with D tentatively TRBD1 or TRBD2 (5 bases each). The CDR3 spans 14 residues. Germline CDR1 SGHRS, CDR2 YFSETQ. Here the CDR3 reads CASSSRDPVGEQYF. In DNA, the CDR3 is TGTGCCAGCAGCTCCCGGGACCCGGTGGGAGAGCAGTACTTC.

This clonotype occurred many times. The V gene is TRBV20-1, the J gene TRBJ2-1; a weak D match, TRBD1 (5 bases). Trimming shortened V by 6 bases and J by 3 bases, and 12 bases separated the two germline ends. The germline gives CDR1 DFQATT, CDR2 SNEGSKA (reference sequence). The CDR3 is 13 amino acids. In DNA, the CDR3 is TGCAGTGCGTCCAGGGCCCTCTACAATGAGCAGTTCTTC. This codes for CSASRALYNEQFF.

V is TRBV29-1 and J is TRBJ2-3; D unresolved. The CDR3 sequence is 10 residues long. The V gene's germline CDR1 is SQVTM and CDR2 ANQGSEA. Trimming stripped 3 bases from V and 6 bases from J, with 4 bases between. The CDR3 region is CSVDLDTQYF. CDR3 sequence (DNA): TGCAGCGTTGATCTGGATACGCAGTATTTT.

J is TRBJ2-2 and V is TRBV19; TRBD1 matches at 7 bases. Trimming cost V 6 bases and J 6 bases; bases outside gene matches: 7. From germline, CDR1 is LNHDA and CDR2 SQIVND (reference sequence). This CDR3 has 14 amino acids. CDR3 DNA sequence: TGTGCCAGTAGCGGGACAGCGCTTCCCGGGGAGCTGTTTTTT. Protein sequence: CASSGTALPGELFF.

At least ten counts were recorded for this clonotype. The chain couples TRBV12-3 or TRBV12-4 to TRBJ2-7, with 9 bases fitting TRBD2. V was clipped by 0 bases and J by 3 bases; unmatched bases: 9. The CDR3 loop spans 17 amino acids. In nucleotides, the CDR3 is TGTGCCAGCAGTTTAGCGGGGACTAGCACCCAGGACTACGAGCAGTACTTC. It codes for CASSLAGTSTQDYEQYF.

The V and J genes are TRBV29-1 and TRBJ2-7; TRBD2 aligns across 10 bases. The CDR3 totals 17 residues. CDR1 and CDR2 from the germline V gene are SQVTM and ANQGSEA. V shed 7 bases, J shed 7 bases, and the junction held 22 bases outside the gene matches. The chain's CDR3 is CSAHPGGSGRALREQYF. The DNA of the CDR3 is TGCAGCGCCCATCCTGGAGGAAGCGGGAGGGCCTTGAGGGAGCAGTACTTC.